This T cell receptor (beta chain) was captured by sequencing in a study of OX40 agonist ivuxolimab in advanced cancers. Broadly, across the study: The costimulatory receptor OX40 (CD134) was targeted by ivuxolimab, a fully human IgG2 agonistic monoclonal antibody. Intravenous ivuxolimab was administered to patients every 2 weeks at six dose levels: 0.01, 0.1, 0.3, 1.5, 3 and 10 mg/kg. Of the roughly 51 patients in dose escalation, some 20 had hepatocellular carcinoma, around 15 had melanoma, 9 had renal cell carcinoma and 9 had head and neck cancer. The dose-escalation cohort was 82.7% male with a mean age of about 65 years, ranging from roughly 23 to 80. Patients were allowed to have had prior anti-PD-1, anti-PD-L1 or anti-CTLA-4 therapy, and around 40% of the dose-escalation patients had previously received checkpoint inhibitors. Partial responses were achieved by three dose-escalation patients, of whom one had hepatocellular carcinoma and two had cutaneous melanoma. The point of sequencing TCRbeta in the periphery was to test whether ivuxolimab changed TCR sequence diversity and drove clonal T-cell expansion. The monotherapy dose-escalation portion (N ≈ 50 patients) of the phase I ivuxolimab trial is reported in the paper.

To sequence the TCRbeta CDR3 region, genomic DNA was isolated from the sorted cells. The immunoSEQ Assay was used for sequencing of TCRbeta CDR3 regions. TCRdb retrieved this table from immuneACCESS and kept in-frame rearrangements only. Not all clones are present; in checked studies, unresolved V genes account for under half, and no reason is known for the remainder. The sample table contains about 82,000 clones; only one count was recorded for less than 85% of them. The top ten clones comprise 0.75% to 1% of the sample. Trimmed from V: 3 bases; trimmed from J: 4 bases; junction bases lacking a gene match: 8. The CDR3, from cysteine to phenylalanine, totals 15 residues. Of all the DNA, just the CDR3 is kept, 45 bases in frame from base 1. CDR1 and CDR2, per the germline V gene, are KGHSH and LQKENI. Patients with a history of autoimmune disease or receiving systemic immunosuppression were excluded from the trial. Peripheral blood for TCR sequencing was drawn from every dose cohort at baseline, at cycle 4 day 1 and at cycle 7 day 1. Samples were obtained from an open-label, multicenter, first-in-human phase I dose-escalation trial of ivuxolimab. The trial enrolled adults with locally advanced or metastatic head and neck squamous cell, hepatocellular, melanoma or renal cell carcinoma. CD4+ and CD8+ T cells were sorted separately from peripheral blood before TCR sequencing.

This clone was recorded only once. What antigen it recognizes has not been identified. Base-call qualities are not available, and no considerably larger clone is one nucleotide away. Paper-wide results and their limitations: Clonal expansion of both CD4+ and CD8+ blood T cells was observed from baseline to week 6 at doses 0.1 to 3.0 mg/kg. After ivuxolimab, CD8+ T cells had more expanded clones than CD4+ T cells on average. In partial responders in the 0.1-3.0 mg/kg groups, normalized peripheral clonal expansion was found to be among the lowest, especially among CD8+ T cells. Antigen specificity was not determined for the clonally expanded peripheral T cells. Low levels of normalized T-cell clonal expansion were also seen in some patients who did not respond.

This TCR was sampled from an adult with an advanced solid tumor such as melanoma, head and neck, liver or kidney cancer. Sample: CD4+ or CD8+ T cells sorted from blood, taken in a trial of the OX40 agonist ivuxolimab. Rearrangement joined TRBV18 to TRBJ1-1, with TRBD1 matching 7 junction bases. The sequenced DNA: TGTGCCAGCTCACCGATGAACAGGGGATCCACTGAAGCTTTCTTT. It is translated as CASSPMNRGSTEAFF.